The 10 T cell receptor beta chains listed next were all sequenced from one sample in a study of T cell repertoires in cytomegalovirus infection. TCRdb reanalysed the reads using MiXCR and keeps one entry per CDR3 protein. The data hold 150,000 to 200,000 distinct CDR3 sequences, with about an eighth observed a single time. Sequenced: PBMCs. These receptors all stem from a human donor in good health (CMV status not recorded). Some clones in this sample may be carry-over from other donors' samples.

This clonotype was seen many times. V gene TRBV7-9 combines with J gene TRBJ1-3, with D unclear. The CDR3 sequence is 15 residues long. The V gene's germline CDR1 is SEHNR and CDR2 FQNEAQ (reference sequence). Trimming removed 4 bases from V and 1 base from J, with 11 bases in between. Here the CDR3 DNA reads TGTGCCAGCAGCTCCGGACGGGCGTCTGGAAACACCATATATTTT. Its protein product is CASSSGRASGNTIYF.

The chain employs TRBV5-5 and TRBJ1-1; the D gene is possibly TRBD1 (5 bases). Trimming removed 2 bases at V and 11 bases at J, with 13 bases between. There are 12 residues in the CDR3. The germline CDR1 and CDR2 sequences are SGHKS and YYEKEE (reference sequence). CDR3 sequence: CASSLGDPLAFF. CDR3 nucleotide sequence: TGTGCCAGCAGCTTAGGGGACCCGCTGGCTTTCTTT.

CDR3 bases: TGTGCCAGTAGTGTTAGACTAGCGGCTAGCACAGATACGCAGTATTTT. It specifies CASSVRLAASTDTQYF. The chain is built from TRBV19 and TRBJ2-3, with 9 positions matching TRBD2. Germline V gene lookup returns CDR1 LNHDA and CDR2 SQIVND (reference sequence). Unmatched junction bases numbered 6, after V lost 5 bases and J lost 0 bases. The length of the CDR3 is 16 residues.

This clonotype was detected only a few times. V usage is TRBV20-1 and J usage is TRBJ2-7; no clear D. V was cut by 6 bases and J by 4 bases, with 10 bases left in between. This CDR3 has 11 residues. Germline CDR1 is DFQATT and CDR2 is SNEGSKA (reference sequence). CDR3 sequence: CSALQGYEQYF. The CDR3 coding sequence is TGCAGTGCCTTGCAAGGGTACGAGCAGTACTTC.

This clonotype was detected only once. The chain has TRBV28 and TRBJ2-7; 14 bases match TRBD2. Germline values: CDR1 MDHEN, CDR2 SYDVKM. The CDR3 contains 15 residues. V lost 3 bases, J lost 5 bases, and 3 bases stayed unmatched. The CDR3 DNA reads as TGTGCCAGCAGTTTGACTAGCGGGAGGGCCCACGAGCAGTACTTC. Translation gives CASSLTSGRAHEQYF. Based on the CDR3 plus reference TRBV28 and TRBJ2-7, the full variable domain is DVKVTQSSRYLVKRTGEKVFLECVQDMDHENMFWYRQDPGLGLRLIYFSYDVKMKEKGDIPEGYSVSREKKERFSLILESASTNQTSMYLCASSLTSGRAHEQYFGPGTRLTVT.

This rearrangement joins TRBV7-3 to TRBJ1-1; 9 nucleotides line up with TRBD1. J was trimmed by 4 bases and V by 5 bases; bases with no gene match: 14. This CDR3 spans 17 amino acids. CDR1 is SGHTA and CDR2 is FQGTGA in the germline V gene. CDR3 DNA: TGTGCCAGCAGCCCGGAACCGCGACAGGGGGTACTCACTGAAGCTTTCTTT. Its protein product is CASSPEPRQGVLTEAFF.

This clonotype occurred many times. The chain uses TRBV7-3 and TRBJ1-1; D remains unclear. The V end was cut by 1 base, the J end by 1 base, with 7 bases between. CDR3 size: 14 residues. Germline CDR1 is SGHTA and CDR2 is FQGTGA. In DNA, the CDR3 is TGTGCCAGCAGCTTAAGTACCGGGAACACTGAAGCTTTCTTT. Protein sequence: CASSLSTGNTEAFF.

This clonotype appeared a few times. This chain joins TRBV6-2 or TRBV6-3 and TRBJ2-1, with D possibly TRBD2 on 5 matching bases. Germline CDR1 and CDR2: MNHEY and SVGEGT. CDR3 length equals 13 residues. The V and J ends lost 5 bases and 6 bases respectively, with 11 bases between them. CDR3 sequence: CASSHRGGNEQFF. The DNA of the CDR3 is TGTGCCAGCAGTCACCGGGGTGGCAATGAGCAGTTCTTC.

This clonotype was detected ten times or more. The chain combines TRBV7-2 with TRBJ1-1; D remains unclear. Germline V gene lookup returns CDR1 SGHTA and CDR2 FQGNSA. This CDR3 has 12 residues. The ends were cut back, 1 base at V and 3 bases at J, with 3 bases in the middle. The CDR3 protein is CASSLEYTEAFF. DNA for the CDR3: TGTGCCAGCAGCTTAGAGTACACTGAAGCTTTCTTT.

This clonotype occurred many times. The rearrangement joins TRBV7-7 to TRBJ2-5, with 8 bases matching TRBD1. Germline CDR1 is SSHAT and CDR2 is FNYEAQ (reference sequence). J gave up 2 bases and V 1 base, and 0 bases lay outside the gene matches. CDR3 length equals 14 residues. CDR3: CASSLGDRQETQYF. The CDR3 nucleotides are TGTGCCAGCAGCTTAGGGGACAGGCAAGAGACCCAGTACTTC.